Listed below are T cell receptor beta chains from one sample, sequenced in a study of regulatory T cells in long-lasting Graves disease. MiXCR was run by TCRdb on the multiplex PCR reads, yielding one entry per CDR3 protein. In the table there are about 540,000 distinct CDR3 sequences, about 14% of which are singletons. The same sample was also studied in work on T cells in Graves' hyperthyroidism and ophthalmopathy.

Material: peripheral blood mononuclear cells (PBMCs), obtained at new diagnosis, from a patient treated with antithyroid drugs. These receptors came from a man aged 30 to 45 with Graves disease. CDR3s include the opening cysteine and the closing phenylalanine or tryptophan.

v_gene: TRBV13; j_gene: TRBJ2-5; CDR3aa: CASSHLQGGQETQYF
v_gene: TRBV6-1; j_gene: TRBJ2-7; CDR3aa: CASKQPEGSGEQYF
v_gene: TRBV25-1; j_gene: TRBJ1-6; CDR3aa: CASSDRPNSPLHF
v_gene: TRBV13; j_gene: TRBJ2-7; CDR3aa: CASTPIGRNSYEQYF
v_gene: TRBV27; j_gene: TRBJ1-1; CDR3aa: CASSTRVHTEAFF
v_gene: TRBV27; j_gene: TRBJ2-7; CDR3aa: CASSFTVSYEQYF
v_gene: TRBV5-1; j_gene: TRBJ1-5; CDR3aa: CASSLEGTAQPQHF
v_gene: TRBV11-3; j_gene: TRBJ2-3; CDR3aa: CASSLAGPSTDTQYF
v_gene: TRBV7-9; j_gene: TRBJ1-1; CDR3aa: CASSLHAMNTEAFF
v_gene: TRBV3-1; j_gene: TRBJ2-5; CDR3aa: CASSQERLAGGETQYF
v_gene: TRBV20-1; j_gene: TRBJ2-7; CDR3aa: CSTGQGGLEQYF
v_gene: TRBV12-3/TRBV12-4; j_gene: TRBJ2-1; CDR3aa: CASSPGAGLNEQFF
v_gene: TRBV6-1; j_gene: TRBJ2-2; CDR3aa: CASKREFTGELFF
v_gene: TRBV7-9; j_gene: TRBJ1-2; CDR3aa: CASSQSGTGGGDGYTF
v_gene: TRBV6-2/TRBV6-3; j_gene: TRBJ2-1; CDR3aa: CASSSTSSKSNEQFF
v_gene: TRBV12-3/TRBV12-4; j_gene: TRBJ2-1; CDR3aa: CASIGGSYNEQFF
v_gene: TRBV7-9; j_gene: TRBJ2-3; CDR3aa: CASSLAGTVDTQYF
v_gene: TRBV20-1; j_gene: TRBJ2-5; CDR3aa: CSAHPGTGVGRETQYF
v_gene: TRBV11-2; j_gene: TRBJ1-3; CDR3aa: CASSLAFQGPSGNTIYF
v_gene: TRBV6-2/TRBV6-3; j_gene: TRBJ2-7; CDR3aa: CASRVGPNSYEQYF
v_gene: TRBV2; j_gene: TRBJ1-5; CDR3aa: CASRSNWGVYSNQPQHF
v_gene: TRBV6-5; j_gene: TRBJ2-7; CDR3aa: CASSYSTRGGYEQYF
v_gene: TRBV7-7; j_gene: TRBJ2-5; CDR3aa: CASSIGGTGGGLETQYF
v_gene: TRBV19; j_gene: TRBJ2-7; CDR3aa: CASSIEGLASYEQYF
v_gene: TRBV11-2; j_gene: TRBJ2-7; CDR3aa: CASSLRFSGSSYEQYF
v_gene: TRBV7-2; j_gene: TRBJ1-4; CDR3aa: CASSFRGFNEKLFF
v_gene: TRBV5-1; j_gene: TRBJ2-7; CDR3aa: CASSDQGRVPYEQYF
v_gene: TRBV11-2; j_gene: TRBJ2-1; CDR3aa: CASSLVGLAGVNEQFF
v_gene: TRBV18; j_gene: TRBJ1-6; CDR3aa: CASSPYDSPLHF
v_gene: TRBV24-1; j_gene: TRBJ2-1; CDR3aa: CATSDSGLANEQFF
v_gene: TRBV30; j_gene: TRBJ2-1; CDR3aa: CAWSGGYNEQFF
v_gene: TRBV12-3/TRBV12-4; j_gene: TRBJ2-3; CDR3aa: CASSPLAGGDTQYF
v_gene: TRBV6-1; j_gene: TRBJ2-6; CDR3aa: CASSGTLGVNVLTF
v_gene: TRBV11-2; j_gene: TRBJ2-2; CDR3aa: CASSLAPHNTGELFF
v_gene: TRBV5-4; j_gene: TRBJ1-1; CDR3aa: CASILGGPRGEAFF
v_gene: TRBV11-2; j_gene: TRBJ1-4; CDR3aa: CASSLGSGSEKLFF
v_gene: TRBV4-2; j_gene: TRBJ1-1; CDR3aa: CASSPSKGNTEAFF
v_gene: TRBV20-1; j_gene: TRBJ2-2; CDR3aa: CSASSPAGDTGELFF
v_gene: TRBV20-1; j_gene: TRBJ2-1; CDR3aa: CSARPPIGLAGADEQFF
v_gene: TRBV7-9; j_gene: TRBJ2-1; CDR3aa: CASSLGAVGGEFF
v_gene: TRBV5-4; j_gene: TRBJ2-3; CDR3aa: CASSLGLAGEVDTQYF
v_gene: TRBV5-4; j_gene: TRBJ1-2; CDR3aa: CASSFFLTEFYGYTF
v_gene: TRBV5-1; j_gene: TRBJ1-1; CDR3aa: CASSPHLYVNTEAFF
v_gene: TRBV29-1; j_gene: TRBJ1-2; CDR3aa: CSATRADSGYTF
v_gene: TRBV6-2/TRBV6-3; j_gene: TRBJ2-3; CDR3aa: CASLKGLSTDTQYF
v_gene: TRBV30; j_gene: TRBJ2-7; CDR3aa: CAWSPLNYEQYF
v_gene: TRBV27; j_gene: TRBJ2-7; CDR3aa: CASSLSGDRWHSYEQYF
v_gene: TRBV7-9; j_gene: TRBJ1-5; CDR3aa: CASSSAGNWNQPQHF
v_gene: TRBV12-3/TRBV12-4; j_gene: TRBJ2-1; CDR3aa: CASSLGDGFEQFF
v_gene: TRBV11-3; j_gene: TRBJ2-3; CDR3aa: CASSLGTSEAGIGTDTQYF
v_gene: TRBV19; j_gene: TRBJ1-1; CDR3aa: CASGRRSMNTEAFF
v_gene: TRBV5-1; j_gene: TRBJ2-2; CDR3aa: CASSFGGTSGRAGTGELFF
v_gene: TRBV20-1; j_gene: TRBJ2-2; CDR3aa: CSASQGVNTGELFF
v_gene: TRBV19; j_gene: TRBJ1-1; CDR3aa: CASSIEGPLTLNTEAFF